Each of the 28 T cell receptor beta chains below was sequenced from the same sample in a study of T-cell memory formation after mild COVID-19. From the 5' RACE reads, TCRdb called clonotypes with MiXCR, one entry per CDR3 protein. This repertoire shows a few hundred thousand distinct CDR3 sequences, roughly 24% found once; its top ten account for 8.8%. The sequencing input was PBMCs or a T cell subset sorted from them (not recorded which). These TCRs come from an adult woman who had mild COVID-19 (a few samples of this study predate the infection). Cell type and time point are not known.

The chain couples TRBV18 to TRBJ2-5; D perhaps matches TRBD2 (6 bases). Trimming pared 4 bases from V and 8 bases from J, leaving 14 bases between. Germline CDR1 is KGHSH and CDR2 is LQKENI. The CDR3 is 13 amino acids. The CDR3 reads CASSREGEVTQYF. The DNA for the CDR3 is TGTGCCAGCTCACGTGAAGGGGAGGTCACCCAGTACTTC.

The chain couples TRBV11-3 to TRBJ2-2; TRBD2 agrees at 7 bases. The J segment lost 1 base and the V segment lost 5 bases, leaving 10 bases of the junction unmatched. Germline CDR1 and CDR2: SGHNT and YENEEA. This CDR3 is built from 17 residues. The CDR3 protein is CASSTPSRGVNTGELFF. The CDR3 DNA reads TGTGCCAGCAGCACCCCGTCCCGGGGGGTGAACACCGGGGAGCTGTTTTTT.

The V and J genes are TRBV15 and TRBJ1-2; 9 bases map to TRBD1. Trimming removed 6 bases from V and 6 bases from J; junction bases left unmatched: 5. The CDR3 is 13 residues long. From germline, CDR1 is LNHNV and CDR2 YYDKDF (reference sequence). The CDR3 here is CATSPDRGNGYTF. In DNA, the CDR3 is TGTGCCACCAGTCCGGACAGGGGAAATGGCTACACCTTC.

This chain uses TRBV6-2 or TRBV6-3 with TRBJ1-1; D perhaps matches TRBD1 (5 bases). Germline CDR1 is MNHEY and CDR2 is SVGEGT. The V gene lost 6 bases and the J gene lost 5 bases, with 10 bases spanning the gap. The CDR3 consists of 12 residues. The CDR3 protein is CASSKGLTEAFF. The CDR3 DNA follows: TGTGCCAGCAGCAAGGGGCTAACTGAAGCTTTCTTT.

V usage is TRBV25-1 and J usage is TRBJ2-1; TRBD2 matches 9 bases. The CDR3 covers 12 residues. The V gene's germline CDR1 is MGHDK and CDR2 SYGVNS. The ends lost 6 bases at V and 10 bases at J; junction bases unmatched: 4. CDR3 amino acids: CASSAGTSEQFF. DNA for the CDR3: TGTGCCAGCAGCGCCGGGACTAGCGAGCAGTTCTTC. The full variable domain, rest sourced from reference TRBV25-1 and TRBJ2-1, is EADIYQTPRYLVIGTGKKITLECSQTMGHDKMYWYQQDPGMELHLIHYSYGVNSTEKGDLSSESTVSRIRTEHFPLTLESARPSHTSQYLCASSAGTSEQFFGPGTRLTVL.

This clonotype was seen a few times. V usage is TRBV12-3 or TRBV12-4 and J usage is TRBJ1-3; D might be TRBD1 (5 bases). CDR3 size: 13 residues. The V end was cut by 6 bases, the J end by 2 bases, with 8 bases between. The chain's CDR3 is CASRDRTGNTIYF. CDR3 bases: TGTGCCAGCAGAGACAGAACTGGAAACACCATATATTTT.

CDR3 in amino acids: CSAADYEQYF. The CDR3 DNA sequence: TGCAGCGCAGCCGACTACGAGCAGTACTTC. J is TRBJ2-7 and V is TRBV29-1; unclear D gene. Trimming removed 7 bases from V and 3 bases from J, with 7 bases in between. The CDR3 totals 10 residues. The germline gives CDR1 SQVTM, CDR2 ANQGSEA.

V is TRBV21-1 and J is TRBJ2-7; the table's D gene call, TRBD1, was not cross checked with the DNA. TRBV21-1 is a pseudogene segment. The CDR3 runs 12 residues. Written as DNA, the CDR3 is TGTGCCACCGGGACAGGGGTAGTTCAGCAGTACTTC. This codes for CATGTGVVQQYF.

The chain employs TRBV5-1 and TRBJ2-2; D possibly matches TRBD1 or TRBD2 (6 bases each). V was pared by 8 bases and J by 3 bases, with 17 bases between. Germline CDR1 reads SGHRS; CDR2 reads YFSETQ. This CDR3 region has 15 residues. The CDR3 loop reads CARVRGLRYTGELFF. The CDR3 nucleotides are TGCGCCAGGGTCCGGGGGCTTCGGTACACCGGGGAGCTGTTTTTT.

This clonotype came up a few times. V gene TRBV5-1 combines with J gene TRBJ1-1; no clear D. V was pared by 0 bases and J by 0 bases, with 9 bases between. The CDR3 contains 15 residues. Germline CDR1 and CDR2: SGHRS and YFSETQ. CDR3 nucleotide sequence: TGCGCCAGCAGCTTGGCCGCCAGGCTGAACACTGAAGCTTTCTTT. Translation gives CASSLAARLNTEAFF.

J is TRBJ1-5 and V is TRBV12-3 or TRBV12-4, with D possibly being TRBD1 (6 bases). CDR3 length equals 13 residues. Trimming took 8 bases from V and 0 from J, leaving 8 bases between them. The DNA for the CDR3 is TGTGCCAGCGGGGGCGATAGCAATCAGCCCCAGCATTTT. Amino acid sequence: CASGGDSNQPQHF.

The chain couples TRBV24-1 to TRBJ2-7; 7 bases agree with TRBD2. The CDR3 is 15 amino acids. Germline values: CDR1 KGHDR, CDR2 SFDVKD. V lost 3 bases, J lost 0 bases, and 4 bases stayed unmatched. In DNA, the CDR3 is TGTGCCACCAGTGATCCGGGCGGGAGCTCCTACGAGCAGTACTTC. Translated, it gives CATSDPGGSSYEQYF.

V is TRBV6-2 or TRBV6-3 and J is TRBJ1-2; D gene unclear. Germline lookup yields CDR1 MNHEY and CDR2 SVGEGT. Trimming shortened V by 6 bases and J by 8 bases, and 10 bases separated the two germline ends. This CDR3 has 11 residues. CDR3 nucleotides: TGTGCCAGCAGCCACGACAAAGGCTACACCTTC. Residues: CASSHDKGYTF.

The genes are TRBV12-3 or TRBV12-4 and TRBJ1-2; D not certain. This CDR3 is 13 amino acids long. The V and J ends lost 5 bases and 5 bases respectively, with 12 bases between them. The CDR3 DNA sequence: TGTGCCAGCAGTACCTCCGCCGGGTATGGCTACACCTTC. This sequence encodes CASSTSAGYGYTF.

This chain joins TRBV5-1 and TRBJ1-1, with D possibly matching TRBD1 (5 bases). This CDR3 is built from 16 residues. V lost 2 bases, J lost 0 bases, and 14 bases lay in between. CDR1 is SGHRS, CDR2 YFSETQ, per germline. Here the CDR3 reads CASSFGPGRVNTEAFF. In DNA form, the CDR3 reads TGCGCCAGCAGCTTCGGCCCGGGCAGGGTGAACACTGAAGCTTTCTTT.

The genes are TRBV7-3 and TRBJ2-2, with D perhaps given as TRBD1 or TRBD2 (6 bases each). Looked up from germline, CDR1 is SGHTA and CDR2 is FQGTGA. V dropped 0 bases and J dropped 7 bases, with 9 bases sitting between them. The CDR3 is made up of 14 amino acids. CDR3 sequence: CASSLTQGGGELFF. CDR3 DNA sequence: TGTGCCAGCAGCTTAACACAGGGAGGCGGGGAGCTGTTTTTT. Complete variable domain (other parts from reference TRBV7-3 and TRBJ2-2): GAGVSQTPSNKVTEKGKYVELRCDPISGHTALYWYRQSLGQGPEFLIYFQGTGAADDSGLPNDRFFAVRPEGSVSTLKIQRTERGDSAVYLCASSLTQGGGELFFGEGSRLTVL.

The chain links TRBV15 to TRBJ2-3; D gene ambiguous. Germline V gene sequence: CDR1 LNHNV, CDR2 YYDKDF (reference sequence). The CDR3 has 15 residues. V shed 8 bases and J shed 3 bases, with 18 bases lying between them. CDR3 region: CATGPRGSYTDTQYF. In nucleotides, the CDR3 is TGTGCCACCGGACCTCGAGGATCCTATACAGATACGCAGTATTTT.

Ten or more counts support this clonotype. The chain uses TRBV5-8 and TRBJ1-5; no clear D. Per the germline V gene, CDR1 is SGHTS and CDR2 is YDEGEE. This CDR3 region has 14 residues. Trimming shortened V by 1 base and J by 7 bases, and 12 bases separated the two germline ends. CDR3 sequence reads: CASSLKGSLQPQHF. The CDR3 DNA follows: TGTGCCAGCAGCTTGAAAGGCTCCTTACAGCCCCAGCATTTT.

The gene calls are TRBV7-3 and TRBJ2-3; 9 bases fit TRBD2. CDR1 and CDR2 (germline): SGHTA, FQGTGA. V was clipped by 5 bases and J by 3 bases; unmatched bases: 9. CDR3 length: 16 amino acids. The CDR3 sequence: CASSIHGGGATDTQYF. The CDR3 DNA reads TGTGCCAGCAGCATCCATGGCGGGGGGGCGACAGATACGCAGTATTTT.

This clonotype was seen a few times. The chain recombines TRBV12-3 or TRBV12-4 with TRBJ2-7, with 9 bases that match TRBD1. The V segment lost 5 bases and the J segment 9 bases; nucleotides outside the gene matches: 11. CDR3 length: 14 amino acids. CDR3 amino acids: CASSMGQGPIGQYF. CDR3 sequence (DNA): TGTGCCAGCAGTATGGGACAGGGTCCTATCGGGCAGTACTTC.

CDR3 loop: CASSWGGREKDTQYF. CDR3 nucleotides: TGTGCCAGCAGCTGGGGCGGGAGGGAGAAAGATACGCAGTATTTT. This chain uses TRBV7-2 with TRBJ2-3; 9 nucleotides align to TRBD2. The CDR3 length is 15 residues. The trim removed 4 bases at V and 5 bases at J, leaving 7 bases unmatched. Looked up from germline, CDR1 is SGHTA and CDR2 is FQGNSA.

The V and J genes are TRBV4-1 and TRBJ1-6, with TRBD1 identical over 7 bases. Germline CDR1 MGHRA, CDR2 YSYEKL. V was pared by 0 bases and J by 6 bases, with 5 bases of the junction left unmatched. The length of the CDR3 is 16 residues. The CDR3 protein is CASSQDLGQINSPLHF. As DNA, the CDR3 is TGCGCCAGCAGCCAAGATTTGGGACAGATTAATTCACCCCTCCACTTT.

The V call is TRBV30, the J call TRBJ2-1, with 8 bases that match TRBD2. V trimming: 1 base; J trimming: 3 bases; junction bases outside the gene matches: 8. Germline V gene lookup returns CDR1 GTSNPN and CDR2 SVGIG (reference sequence). The CDR3 sequence is 16 residues long. CDR3: CAWSGLAGLRYNEQFF. The CDR3 nucleotides are TGTGCCTGGAGTGGTCTAGCGGGCCTTCGCTACAATGAGCAGTTCTTC.

In this sample, this clonotype turned up a few times. This rearrangement joins TRBV13 to TRBJ2-5; 7 bases agree with TRBD2. From germline, CDR1 is PRHDT and CDR2 FYEKMQ (reference sequence). There are 13 residues in the CDR3. Losses at the gene ends were 1 base for V and 5 bases for J; bases not matched to a gene: 1. CDR3 loop: CASSLELAETQYF. CDR3 DNA sequence: TGTGCCAGCAGCTTAGAACTAGCGGAGACCCAGTACTTC.

The rearrangement links TRBV6-2 or TRBV6-3 to TRBJ2-7, with 15 bases fitting TRBD2. The CDR3 runs to 17 residues. The germline V gene has CDR1 MNHEY and CDR2 SVGEGT. The junction had 12 bases not matched to a gene; V was cut back by 6 bases and J by 6 bases. CDR3 amino acids: CASSPTGLAGGKGEQYF. As DNA, the CDR3 is TGTGCCAGCAGCCCAACGGGACTAGCGGGAGGAAAGGGCGAGCAGTACTTC.

This clonotype was seen only a few times. The chain joins TRBV5-1 to TRBJ1-2; perhaps TRBD1 as D (5 bases). The CDR3 has 12 residues. Trimming removed 1 base at V and 7 bases at J, with 8 bases between. Germline V gives CDR1 SGHRS, CDR2 YFSETQ. The CDR3 region has the DNA TGCGCCAGCAGCTTGCCGGGGCTTGGCTACACCTTC. It specifies CASSLPGLGYTF.

This chain joins TRBV5-6 and TRBJ1-5; TRBD1 might be the D (5 bases). V lost 1 base, J lost 2 bases, and 13 bases lay in between. The CDR3 has 16 amino acids. Germline CDR1 reads SGHDT; CDR2 reads YYEEEE. The CDR3 is CASSLYVGEGNQPQHF. In DNA, the CDR3 is TGTGCCAGCAGCTTGTACGTGGGGGAAGGCAATCAGCCCCAGCATTTT.

The chain joins TRBV12-3 or TRBV12-4 to TRBJ1-3; possibly TRBD1 for D (5 bases). This CDR3 is 16 amino acids long. Between the trimmed V and J ends, which lost 4 bases and 0 bases, there was a span of 13 bases. The CDR3 coding sequence is TGTGCCAGCAGTTATGGGGGACCCGGCTCTGGAAACACCATATATTTT. Translating it yields CASSYGGPGSGNTIYF.